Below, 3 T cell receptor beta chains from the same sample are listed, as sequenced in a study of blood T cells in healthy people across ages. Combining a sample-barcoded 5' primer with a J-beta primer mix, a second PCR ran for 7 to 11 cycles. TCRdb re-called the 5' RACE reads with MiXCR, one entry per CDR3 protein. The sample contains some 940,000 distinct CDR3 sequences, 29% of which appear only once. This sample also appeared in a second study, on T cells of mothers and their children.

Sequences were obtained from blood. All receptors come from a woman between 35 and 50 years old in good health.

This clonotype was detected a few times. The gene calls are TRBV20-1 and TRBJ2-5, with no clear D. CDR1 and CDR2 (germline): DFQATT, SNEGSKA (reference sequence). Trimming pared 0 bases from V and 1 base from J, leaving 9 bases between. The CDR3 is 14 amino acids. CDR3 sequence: CSARDLAAQETQYF. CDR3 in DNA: TGCAGTGCTAGAGATCTGGCAGCCCAAGAGACCCAGTACTTC.

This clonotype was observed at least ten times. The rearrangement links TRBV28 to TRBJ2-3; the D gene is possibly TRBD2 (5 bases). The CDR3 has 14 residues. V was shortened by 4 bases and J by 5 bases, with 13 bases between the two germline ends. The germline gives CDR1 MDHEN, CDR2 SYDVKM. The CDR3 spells CASSYQRRIDTQYF. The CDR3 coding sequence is TGTGCCAGCAGTTATCAGCGGAGAATAGATACGCAGTATTTT.

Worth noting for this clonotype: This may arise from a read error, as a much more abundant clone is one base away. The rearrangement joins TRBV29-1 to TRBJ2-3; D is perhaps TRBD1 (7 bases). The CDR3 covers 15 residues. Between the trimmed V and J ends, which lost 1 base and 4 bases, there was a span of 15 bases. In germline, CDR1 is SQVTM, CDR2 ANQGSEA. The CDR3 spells CSVEVGGQSADTQYF. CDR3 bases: TGCAGCGTTGAAGTGGGGGGACAGAGCGCAGATACGCAGTATTTT.